Following are 20 T cell receptor beta chains from one sample sequenced in a study of CD8 T cells in ankylosing spondylitis. MiXCR was run by TCRdb on the 5' RACE reads, yielding one entry per CDR3 protein. The sample gives a few hundred thousand distinct CDR3 sequences, 20% of which show up once; less than 15% is in the top ten. The sequenced material came from blood, either unsorted or a sorted T cell fraction (not recorded which). These TCRs come from a male donor with ankylosing spondylitis or in good health (not recorded which).

This clonotype was counted between two and nine times. The chain has TRBV29-1 and TRBJ1-1, with 7 bases aligning to TRBD1. This CDR3 is built from 11 residues. Germline CDR1 reads SQVTM; CDR2 reads ANQGSEA. The CDR3 region has the DNA TGCGTAACGACAGGGTACACTGAAGCTTTCTTT. Its protein is CVTTGYTEAFF.

Only a few counts were recorded for this clonotype. This chain links TRBV24-1 with TRBJ2-7; D call uncertain. The V gene lost 5 bases and the J gene lost 4 bases, with 11 bases spanning the gap. The germline gives CDR1 KGHDR, CDR2 SFDVKD. The CDR3 extends over 13 amino acids. The CDR3 protein is CATSAHGGYEQYF. CDR3 bases: TGTGCCACCAGTGCTCACGGCGGTTACGAGCAGTACTTC.

Concerning this clonotype itself: The junction and the germline gene differ at one end; a read error may be behind it. The chain has TRBV7-9 and TRBJ2-4; TRBD1 is a possible D gene (5 bases). This CDR3 has 15 amino acids. Germline V lookup: CDR1 SEHNR, CDR2 FQNEAQ (reference sequence). The CDR3 DNA sequence: TGTACCAGCAGCTTATCCGGCCAGGGCCAAAACATTCAGTACTTC. This codes for CTSSLSGQGQNIQYF.

The J gene is TRBJ2-2, the V gene TRBV5-1; TRBD2 is a possible D gene (7 bases). The CDR3 spans 16 residues. Trimming stripped 0 bases from V and 5 bases from J, with 14 bases between. The germline V gene has CDR1 SGHRS and CDR2 YFSETQ. CDR3 region: CASSLVAGARTGELFF. DNA for the CDR3: TGCGCCAGCAGCTTGGTGGCGGGGGCGAGGACCGGGGAGCTGTTTTTT.

This clonotype was counted only a few times. The V call is TRBV5-1, the J call TRBJ2-1; a possible D gene is TRBD1 (5 bases). Trimming stripped 4 bases from V and 9 bases from J, with 11 bases between. This CDR3 has 12 residues. Germline V lookup: CDR1 SGHRS, CDR2 YFSETQ. CDR3 protein: CASSEKQGEQFF. CDR3 nucleotides: TGCGCCAGCAGCGAAAAGCAGGGTGAGCAGTTCTTC.

This clonotype was recorded many times. The genes are TRBV29-1 and TRBJ2-2; no reliable D call. This CDR3 contains 13 residues. Trimming stripped 1 base from V and 1 base from J, with 4 bases between. Germline loops: CDR1 SQVTM, CDR2 ANQGSEA. CDR3 nucleotide sequence: TGCAGCGTTGAAGTGTTGAACACCGGGGAGCTGTTTTTT. It translates to CSVEVLNTGELFF.

The gene calls are TRBV6-5 and TRBJ2-5, with 7 nucleotides matching TRBD2. Germline V gives CDR1 MNHEY, CDR2 SVGAGI. The CDR3 length is 12 residues. The V gene end was trimmed by 7 bases and the J gene end by 4 bases; junction bases not matched to a gene: 3. The CDR3 loop is CASTTGGETQYF. As DNA, the CDR3 is TGTGCCAGCACCACGGGGGGAGAGACCCAGTACTTC.

This clonotype was recorded a few times. The chain uses TRBV6-1 and TRBJ2-1, with D perhaps TRBD2 (6 bases). Germline values: CDR1 MNHNS, CDR2 SASEGT. This CDR3 spans 15 amino acids. Trimming left V 6 bases short and J 2 bases short, with 14 bases between. The CDR3 protein is CASSTLAPAYNEQFF. CDR3 nucleotides: TGTGCCAGCAGCACACTAGCACCTGCCTACAATGAGCAGTTCTTC.

This clonotype was counted at least ten times. The V and J genes are TRBV5-5 and TRBJ2-1; 16 bases align to TRBD2. Looked up from germline, CDR1 is SGHKS and CDR2 is YYEKEE (reference sequence). The CDR3 is 15 residues long. V lost 3 bases and J lost 7; bases outside the gene matches: 1. This CDR3 is CASSSGLAGGNEQFF. In nucleotides, the CDR3 is TGTGCCAGCAGCTCGGGACTAGCGGGGGGGAATGAGCAGTTCTTC. The whole variable domain, remainder taken from reference TRBV5-5 and TRBJ2-1, is DAGVTQSPTHLIKTRGQQVTLRCSPISGHKSVSWYQQVLGQGPQFIFQYYEKEERGRGNFPDRFSARQFPNYSSELNVNALLLGDSALYLCASSSGLAGGNEQFFGPGTRLTVL.

This chain connects TRBV29-1 to TRBJ2-2; D not resolved. The CDR3 is 13 residues long. The germline gives CDR1 SQVTM, CDR2 ANQGSEA. Trimming shortened V by 7 bases and J by 0 bases, and 9 bases separated the two germline ends. The CDR3 DNA follows: TGCAGCGGGACGGCCGCGAACACCGGGGAGCTGTTTTTT. Protein product: CSGTAANTGELFF.

This clonotype was detected ten times or more. This rearrangement joins TRBV7-9 to TRBJ1-1; TRBD1 agrees at 9 bases. The trim removed 1 base at V and 4 bases at J, leaving 1 base unmatched. The CDR3 runs 14 residues. CDR1 is SEHNR and CDR2 is FQNEAQ in the germline V gene (reference sequence). The CDR3 bases are TGTGCCAGCAGCTTAGGGACAGGGGTCACTGAAGCTTTCTTT. Translated: CASSLGTGVTEAFF.

V is TRBV15 and J is TRBJ2-3; TRBD1 matches at 9 bases. V shed 3 bases, J shed 4 bases, and the junction held 5 bases outside the gene matches. This CDR3 is built from 15 residues. Germline values: CDR1 LNHNV, CDR2 YYDKDF (reference sequence). In DNA, the CDR3 is TGTGCCACCAGCAGCGGGACAGGGAGTGCAGATACGCAGTATTTT. Its protein product is CATSSGTGSADTQYF.

This clonotype was seen a few times. J is TRBJ2-1 and V is TRBV12-3 or TRBV12-4; 9 bases map to TRBD2. The CDR3 loop spans 14 amino acids. V lost 7 bases, J lost 10 bases, and 11 bases stayed unmatched. The CDR3 nucleotides are TGTGCCAGCACCCTCGGCGGGGGGGCCAACGAGCAGTTCTTC. The encoded protein is CASTLGGGANEQFF.

This clonotype was counted between two and nine times. This rearrangement joins TRBV5-1 to TRBJ2-7, with D unclear. The CDR3 totals 14 residues. Germline lookup yields CDR1 SGHRS and CDR2 YFSETQ. Trimming pared 1 base from V and 3 bases from J, leaving 11 bases between. As DNA, the CDR3 is TGCGCCAGCAGCTTGTGGGAATTGAGCTACGAGCAGTACTTC. It codes for CASSLWELSYEQYF.

In its sample, this clonotype was seen a few times. The gene calls are TRBV12-3 or TRBV12-4 and TRBJ2-5; 10 nucleotides match TRBD2. The CDR3 is 14 residues long. The ends lost 3 bases at V and 2 bases at J; junction bases unmatched: 0. CDR3 coding DNA: TGTGCCAGCAGTTTTAGCGGGGGGCAAGAGACCCAGTACTTC. Translation gives CASSFSGGQETQYF.

The sample holds a few counts of this clonotype. This chain joins TRBV7-9 and TRBJ2-5; 7 bases align to TRBD1. The CDR3 sequence is 15 residues long. From germline, CDR1 is SEHNR and CDR2 FQNEAQ (reference sequence). J lost 3 bases, V lost 2 bases, and 6 bases had no gene match. The CDR3 nucleotides are TGTGCCAGCAGCTTAAGAGTTGGGACAGAAGAGACCCAGTACTTC. This gives the protein CASSLRVGTEETQYF.

The chain carries TRBV2 and TRBJ2-7; D is uncertain. Trimming removed 3 bases at V and 2 bases at J, with 11 bases between. CDR1 is SNHLY, CDR2 FYNNEI, per germline. This CDR3 is built from 14 residues. For the CDR3, the DNA is TGTGCCAGCAGTGAGGGCGGTCCAACCTACGAGCAGTACTTC. It translates to CASSEGGPTYEQYF.

The V and J genes are TRBV12-3 or TRBV12-4 and TRBJ1-2; D is uncertain. Trimming took 6 bases from V and 4 from J, leaving 9 bases between them. The CDR3 loop spans 12 amino acids. DNA of the CDR3: TGTGCCAGCAGCCCAGGTGCCTATGGCTACACCTTC. This codes for CASSPGAYGYTF.

This clonotype was counted only a few times. This sequence joins TRBV12-3 or TRBV12-4 and TRBJ2-3; the D is unclear. The CDR3 runs 15 residues. Trimming took 3 bases from V and 2 from J, leaving 12 bases between them. In DNA form, the CDR3 reads TGTGCCAGCAGTTTGATATTTACAGACACAGATACGCAGTATTTT. Encoded protein: CASSLIFTDTDTQYF.

The chain is built from TRBV24-1 and TRBJ2-1; perhaps D is TRBD1 or TRBD2 (5 bases each). This CDR3 has 16 residues. CDR1 is KGHDR, CDR2 SFDVKD, per germline. The V gene lost 9 bases and the J gene lost 9 bases, with 26 bases spanning the gap. DNA for the CDR3: TGTGCCACCCGAGCGGTGGCGGAGGAAGGACAAGGTGAGCAGTTCTTC. Its translation is CATRAVAEEGQGEQFF.